This TCR beta chain was documented in a study of cytomegalovirus exposure and HLA in healthy donors. About the study: An earlier analysis found around 100 million unique TCR beta sequences from around 180 million T cells.

PCR used 60 Vbeta primers and 13 Jbeta primers. Some clones are missing from TCRdb's copy, which holds only in-frame ones; the method was immunoSEQ multiplex PCR. The sample records around 150,000 clones, less than 80% being singletons. Germline-derived CDR1 and CDR2 are LGHNA and YNFKEQ. The V gene lost 1 base and the J gene lost 0 bases, with 12 bases spanning the gap. The CDR3 contains 16 residues. The rearrangement uses TRBV4-2 and TRBJ2-5, with TRBD2 as a possible D gene (6 bases). Sample: PBMCs. The receptor was derived from a man aged 40-55 years in good health and CMV-seropositive. The CDR3 region is CASSQGSSAHQETQYF. Written as DNA, the CDR3 is TGTGCCAGCAGCCAAGGGTCTAGCGCTCACCAAGAGACCCAGTACTTC.